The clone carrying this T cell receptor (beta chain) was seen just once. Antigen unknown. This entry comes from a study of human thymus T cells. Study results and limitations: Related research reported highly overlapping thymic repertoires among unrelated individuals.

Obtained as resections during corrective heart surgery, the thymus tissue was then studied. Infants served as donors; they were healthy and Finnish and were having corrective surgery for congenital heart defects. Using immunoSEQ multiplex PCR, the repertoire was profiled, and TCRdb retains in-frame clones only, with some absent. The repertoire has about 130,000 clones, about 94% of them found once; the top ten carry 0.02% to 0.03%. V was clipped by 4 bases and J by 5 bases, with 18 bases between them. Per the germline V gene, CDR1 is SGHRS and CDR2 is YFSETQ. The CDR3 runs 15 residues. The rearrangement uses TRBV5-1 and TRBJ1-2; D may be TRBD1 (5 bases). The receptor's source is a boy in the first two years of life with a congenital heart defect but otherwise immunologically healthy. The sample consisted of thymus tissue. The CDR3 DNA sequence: TGCGCCAGCAGCCTACAGGCCGGGCCTTCGTATGGCTACACCTTC. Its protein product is CASSLQAGPSYGYTF.